The present T cell receptor (beta chain) was sequenced within a study of regulatory T cells in long-lasting Graves disease. Time point meaning: newly diagnosed GD, antithyroid drugs for less than 3 months. The TCR library was made from RNA extracted from PBMCs. This clonotype was seen at least ten times. CDR3-region Arm-PCR and iRepertoire HTBI primers produced the TCR beta libraries. TCRdb ran MiXCR on the multiplex PCR reads and lists one entry per CDR3 protein. The data contain almost 450,000 distinct CDR3 sequences, about 15% of them seen just once; the ten biggest clones take up around a tenth. V was pared by 5 bases and J by 5 bases, with 13 bases between. The germline V gene encodes CDR1 MDHEN and CDR2 SYDVKM. The CDR3 sequence is 14 residues long. These records were also assigned to another study, of T cells in Graves' hyperthyroidism and ophthalmopathy.

This TCR was recovered from a woman in her 30s with Graves disease. Sequencing was performed on peripheral blood mononuclear cells (PBMCs), taken at new diagnosis, from a patient treated with antithyroid drugs. The genes are TRBV28 and TRBJ2-1, with D perhaps being TRBD1 or TRBD2 (5 bases each). CDR3 bases: TGTGCCAGCAGTATGGACGGGACCCACAATGAGCAGTTCTTC. Amino acid sequence: CASSMDGTHNEQFF.